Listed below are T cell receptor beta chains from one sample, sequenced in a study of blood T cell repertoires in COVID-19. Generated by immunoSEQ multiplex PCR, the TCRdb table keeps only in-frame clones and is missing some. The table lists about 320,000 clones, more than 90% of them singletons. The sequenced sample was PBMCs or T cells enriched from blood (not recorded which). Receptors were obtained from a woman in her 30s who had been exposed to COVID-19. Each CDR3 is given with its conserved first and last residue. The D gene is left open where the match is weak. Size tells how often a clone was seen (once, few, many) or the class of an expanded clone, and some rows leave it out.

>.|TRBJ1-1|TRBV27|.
TGTGCCAGCAGTTTATCCGGCGGGACTGAAGCTTTCTTT
CASSLSGGTEAFF
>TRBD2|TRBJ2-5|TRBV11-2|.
TGTGCCAGCACCCGCGGTCCTAGCGGGGGGGCCGATGAGACCCAGTACTTC
CASTRGPSGGADETQYF
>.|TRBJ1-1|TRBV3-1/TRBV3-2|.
TGTGCCAGCAGCCAAGAATCCAGGGCGAACACTGAAGCTTTCTTT
CASSQESRANTEAFF
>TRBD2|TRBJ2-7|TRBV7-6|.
TGTGCCAGCAGCCCCGGGACTAGCGGGGGCCGTATGGAGCAGTACTTC
CASSPGTSGGRMEQYF
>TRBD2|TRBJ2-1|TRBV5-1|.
TGCGCCAGCAGTCCCGGGGGGGCCTACAATGAGCAGTTCTTC
CASSPGGAYNEQFF
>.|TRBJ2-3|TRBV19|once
TGTGCCTCGTCAGGGGGGCCCCAGGCCACAGATACGCAGTATTTT
CASSGGPQATDTQYF
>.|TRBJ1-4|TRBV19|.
TGTGCCAGTAGTTCCGGGAGAGTGGGTGAAAAACTGTTTTTT
CASSSGRVGEKLFF
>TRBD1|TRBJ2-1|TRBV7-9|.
TGTGCCAGCAGCTCGGGACAGGGATGGGATGAGCAGTTCTTC
CASSSGQGWDEQFF
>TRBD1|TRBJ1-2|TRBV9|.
TGTGCCAGCAGCGCCGGAGAGACAGGGCTGGGCTACACCTTC
CASSAGETGLGYTF
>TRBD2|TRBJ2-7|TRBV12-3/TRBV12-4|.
TGTGCCAGCAGTTTAAGCGGGGGAAACGAGCAGTACTTC
CASSLSGGNEQYF
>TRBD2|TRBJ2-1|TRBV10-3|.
TGTGCCATCAGGACTATGACTAGCGGCGTAGACAATGAGCAGTTCTTC
CAIRTMTSGVDNEQFF
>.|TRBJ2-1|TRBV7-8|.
TGTGCCAGCAGCTTAATGGAGGGCTCCGGCGAGCAGTTCTTC
CASSLMEGSGEQFF
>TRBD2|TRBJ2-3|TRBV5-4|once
TGTGCCAGCAGGACCCCAACGGGGGGAATCACAGATACGCAGTATTTT
CASRTPTGGITDTQYF
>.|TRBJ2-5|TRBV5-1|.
TGCGCCAGCAGCTTGCGGGGGGCGATCGAGACCCAGTACTTC
CASSLRGAIETQYF
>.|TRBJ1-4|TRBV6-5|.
TGTGCCAGCCGTAGGGGTGGTGAAAAACTGTTTTTT
CASRRGGEKLFF
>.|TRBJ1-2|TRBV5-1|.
TGCGCCAGCAGCTTGCTGACAGATCCTTCTAACTATGGCTACACCTTC
CASSLLTDPSNYGYTF
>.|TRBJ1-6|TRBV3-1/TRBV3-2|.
TGTGCCAGCAGTGACGGACAATCGGATAATTCACCCCTCCACTTT
CASSDGQSDNSPLHF
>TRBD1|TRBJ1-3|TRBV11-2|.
TGTGCCAGCAGCTGGGACAGGGGATCTGGAAACACCATATATTTT
CASSWDRGSGNTIYF
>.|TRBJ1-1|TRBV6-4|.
TGTGCCAGCAGTGACGGACATGTCGGCACTGAAGCTTTCTTT
CASSDGHVGTEAFF
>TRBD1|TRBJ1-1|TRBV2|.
TGTGCCAGCAGTATACAAGACAGGGGAGACACTGAAGCTTTCTTT
CASSIQDRGDTEAFF
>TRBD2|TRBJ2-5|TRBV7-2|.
TGTGCCAGCAGCTCCGGACTAGCCCAGTACTTC
CASSSGLAQYF
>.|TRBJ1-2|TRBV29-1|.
TGCAGCGTTGAGAGGGATAGCCGCTACACCTTC
CSVERDSRYTF
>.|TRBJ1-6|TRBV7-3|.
TGTGCCAGCAGCTTAGGGAGACGGACTAATTCACCCCTCCACTTT
CASSLGRRTNSPLHF
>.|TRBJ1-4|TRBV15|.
TGTGCCACCGGAAGGGCGGGTGAAAAACTGTTTTTT
CATGRAGEKLFF
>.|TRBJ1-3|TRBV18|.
TGTGCCAGCTCACCCCTCGGCGGGACGAGGTCTGGAAACACCATATATTTT
CASSPLGGTRSGNTIYF
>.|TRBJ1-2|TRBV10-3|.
TGTGCCTCCTGGGGAGCTAACTATGGCTACACCTTC
CASWGANYGYTF
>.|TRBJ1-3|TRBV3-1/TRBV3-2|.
TGTGCCAGCAGCCAAGTAGTAGGGGCCGGAAACACCATATATTTT
CASSQVVGAGNTIYF
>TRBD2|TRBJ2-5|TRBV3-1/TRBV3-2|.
TGTGCCAGCAGAAGCGGGGGGTTCCAAGAGACCCAGTACTTC
CASRSGGFQETQYF
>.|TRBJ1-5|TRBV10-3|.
TGTGCCATCAGCGGGTATACTCAGCCCCAGCATTTT
CAISGYTQPQHF
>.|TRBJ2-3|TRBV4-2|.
TGTGCCAGCAGCTACCGGGTTCCGGCGGAAGTGGGCACAGATACGCAGTATTTT
CASSYRVPAEVGTDTQYF
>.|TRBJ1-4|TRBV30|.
TGTGCCTGGAGAATCGGGGGGACAACTAATGAAAAACTGTTTTTT
CAWRIGGTTNEKLFF
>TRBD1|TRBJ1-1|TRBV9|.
TGTGCCAGCAGCGCTCCCCCCATGGCGGTGGTGGCAGGGGGTTTGCTGAACACTGAAGCTTTCTTT
CASSAPPMAVVAGGLLNTEAFF
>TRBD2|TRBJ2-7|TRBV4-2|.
TGTGCCAGCAGCCAAGATACACTACAGCGGGGGAAGCAGTACTTC
CASSQDTLQRGKQYF
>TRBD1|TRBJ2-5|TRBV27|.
TGTGCCAGCGGACTTGGAGGGACAGGGGAGACCCAGTACTTC
CASGLGGTGETQYF
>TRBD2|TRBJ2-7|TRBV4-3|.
TGCGCCAGCAGCCAAGAGGGAGTAGCGGGGGGCTTAAAGCAGTACTTC
CASSQEGVAGGLKQYF
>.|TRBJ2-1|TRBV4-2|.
TGTGCCAGCAGCCAAGGGAGGAACTTCTACAATGAGCAGTTCTTC
CASSQGRNFYNEQFF
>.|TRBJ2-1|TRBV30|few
TGTGCCTGGATCGCGTACAATGAGCAGTTCTTC
CAWIAYNEQFF
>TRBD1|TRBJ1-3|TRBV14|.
TGTGCCAGCAGCCCGCGGACAGGGATTGACACCATATATTTT
CASSPRTGIDTIYF
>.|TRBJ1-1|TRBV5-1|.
TGCGCCAGCAGCTGGGGCGGACGGAGAGTAGCTGAAGCTTTCTTT
CASSWGGRRVAEAFF
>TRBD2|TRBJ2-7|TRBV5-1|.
TGCGCCAGCAGCTTGGGGTCTAGCGGTACCTACGAGCAGTACTTC
CASSLGSSGTYEQYF
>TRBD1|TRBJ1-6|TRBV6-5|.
TGTGCCAGCCAATTCCGGGACAGGGAAAATTCACCCCTCCACTTT
CASQFRDRENSPLHF
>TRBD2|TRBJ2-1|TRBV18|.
TGTGCCAGCTCACCCTCGGCTAGCGGGGGGGCGAATGAGCAGTTCTTC
CASSPSASGGANEQFF
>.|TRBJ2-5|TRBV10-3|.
TGTGCCATCAGTGACCAGGGGCCGGATGTGTTCCAAGAGACCCAGTACTTC
CAISDQGPDVFQETQYF
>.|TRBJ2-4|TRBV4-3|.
TGCGCCAGCAGTCAAACCAGGGTAGCCAAAAACATTCAGTACTTC
CASSQTRVAKNIQYF
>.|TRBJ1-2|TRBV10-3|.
TGTGCCATCACGTCTCAGGGGCCCGAGTATGGCTACACCTTC
CAITSQGPEYGYTF
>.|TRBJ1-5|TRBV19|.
TGTGCCAGTAGTATCGCGGGGGGTCAGCCCCAGCATTTT
CASSIAGGQPQHF
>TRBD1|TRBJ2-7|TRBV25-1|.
TGTGCCAGCAGTGAACCGACAGGGCTCCTCTACGAGCAGTACTTC
CASSEPTGLLYEQYF
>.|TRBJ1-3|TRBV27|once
TGTGCCACCCTTTTGCGGGGGACTGGAAACACCATATATTTT
CATLLRGTGNTIYF
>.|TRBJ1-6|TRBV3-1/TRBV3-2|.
TGTGCCAGCAGCCAACGCGGGTCTAATTCACCCCTCCACTTT
CASSQRGSNSPLHF